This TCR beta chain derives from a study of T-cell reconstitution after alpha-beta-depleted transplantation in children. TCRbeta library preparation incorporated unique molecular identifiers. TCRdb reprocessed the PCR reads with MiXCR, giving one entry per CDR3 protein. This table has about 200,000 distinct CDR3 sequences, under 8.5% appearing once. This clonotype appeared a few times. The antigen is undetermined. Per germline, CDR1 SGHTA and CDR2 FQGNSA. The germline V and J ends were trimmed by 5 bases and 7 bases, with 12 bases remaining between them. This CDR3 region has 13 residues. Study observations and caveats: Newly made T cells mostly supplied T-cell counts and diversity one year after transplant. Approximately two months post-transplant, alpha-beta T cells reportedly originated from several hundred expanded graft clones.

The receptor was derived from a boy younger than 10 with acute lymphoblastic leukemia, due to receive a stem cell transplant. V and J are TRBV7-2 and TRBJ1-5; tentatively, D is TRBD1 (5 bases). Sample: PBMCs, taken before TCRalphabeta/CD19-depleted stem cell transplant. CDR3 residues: CASSPRVRQPQHF. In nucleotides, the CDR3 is TGTGCCAGCAGCCCCAGGGTGAGGCAGCCCCAGCATTTT.